This TCR beta chain was identified during a study of cytomegalovirus exposure and HLA in healthy donors (dated by TCRdb to 2016 to 2017). Concerning the study at large: An earlier analysis of fewer than 750 of the donors reported over 250 Gb of sequence data and 95 million to 140 million unique TCR beta sequences obtained from 180 million or so T cells. Using immunosequencing, the study profiled T cell repertoires from roughly 650 subjects and related those repertoires to cytomegalovirus serostatus. An earlier analysis of approximately 640 of the donors applied high-throughput TCR beta sequencing to assess whether each TCR beta V gene segment acted as functional or pseudogenic. The study aimed to test whether signatures of past pathogen exposure could be identified by cataloging public T cell receptors. Five DR-DQ haplotypes were handled as single units for association and clustering, since linkage in the cohort was strong. To predict cytomegalovirus infection status, the study combined high-throughput TCR immunosequencing, statistical association of individual TCRs with disease status, and machine learning. Class I and class II HLA loci were covered by the typing at four-digit resolution. The number of donors typed differed by locus, with about 629-630 for A, B, C, DRB1 and DQB1, about 500 for DQA1, under 610 for DPA1, and around 430 for DPB1. The later analysis used no new phenotypic data to find candidate immune exposures, relying instead on TCR beta sequences and their occurrence across donors. Alongside the repertoire data, information on donor age, sex, ethnicity and CMV serostatus was compiled. Besides the first cohort of approximately 670 subjects, a separate validation cohort made up of some 110 different subjects was used. In a later analysis, previously published TCR beta repertoires from 500 to 750 donors were re-analyzed and high-resolution HLA genotyping was added so that TCR occurrence patterns could be studied. A later genetic analysis used genome-wide SNP genotypes for about three fifths of the 666 donors, treating that subset as a discovery cohort. Approximately 300 gigabases of sequencing data and tens of millions of unique TCR sequences made up an early release that covered under 750 HLA-typed donors. On average, approximately 250,000 unique TCR beta nucleotide sequences were sequenced per donor among a few hundred genotyped donors of the cohort, with 15% to 20% of those sequences being non-productive. Of the roughly 400 genotyped donors, roughly 85% fell in the genetic ancestry cluster associated with self-reported Caucasian donors. All discovery cohort repertoires had been generated using a single sequencing platform.

About this clone itself: There is no known antigen for this receptor.

Receptor amplification or capture employed the immunoSEQ multiplex PCR assay. For the multiplex PCR, a mixture combining 60 forward primers for TCR Vbeta segments and 13 reverse primers for TCR Jbeta segments was used. The CDR3 region of rearranged TCR beta genes was amplified from genomic DNA with a multiplex PCR assay. The amplified TCR beta libraries were sequenced on the Illumina HiSeq System as 87-base-pair reads. Concerning the study's data processing: In a later analysis, some 80 million unique TCR beta chains were counted across the approximately 670 repertoires, and approximately 11 million of these chains were shared by at least two donors. To remove PCR and sequencing errors, raw reads were error-corrected and collapsed into unique sequences using a nearest-neighbor algorithm that merged closely related sequences. To assign V, D and J gene segments, CDR3 sequences were aligned to IMGT reference sequences. For a sequence to be retained, at least a six-nucleotide match to both a V gene segment and a J gene segment was required. Rearrangements were called productive when the CDR3 lacked stop codons and stayed in frame with V and J; all others were non-productive. Following IMGT convention, CDR3 was defined as the stretch from the second conserved V-encoded cysteine to the conserved J-encoded phenylalanine. The earlier analysis of approximately 500 of the donors excluded sequences that lacked an unambiguous match to a single V gene segment. An earlier analysis of about 590 of the donors classified V segments as functional when productive rearrangements were above 56.7% and as segregating when the standard deviation between donors was above 5%. To diagnose cytomegalovirus status from the catalog of TCR beta chain sequences, a statistical classification framework was built. In a later analysis, TCR nucleotide sequences were compared against IMGT/GENE-DB human TR gene sequences so that V and J genes could be assigned. A later analysis assigned CDR3 sequences and most-parsimonious VDJ recombination scenarios with the TCRdist pipeline. In a later analysis, each TCR beta chain was defined by its CDR3 amino acid sequence together with its V-gene family, and reads lacking a unique V-gene family were excluded. As a way to deal with suspected cross-contamination and a sequencing artifact, a later analysis dropped 450 to 700 nucleotide sequences that were highly shared and had low generation probability. For each public chain, a later analysis derived a clonal expansion index from normalized ranks of inferred template counts within each repertoire. Generation probabilities in a later analysis came from a VDJ recombination model fitted to out-of-frame rearrangements, and those results were checked against IGoR. A later analysis scored TCR-TCR, TCR-HLA and TCR-CMV co-occurrence with hypergeometric tests, applying a repertoire-size bias correction to TCR pairs. False discovery rates were estimated in a later analysis by permuting HLA or CMV assignments 20 times. In a later analysis, co-occurring TCRs were grouped using DBSCAN, with TCRdist sequence similarity added in when clustering inside HLA-allele-positive subsets. For co-occurrence clustering, repertoires with fewer than 30,000 or more than 120,000 public chains were excluded, along with a handful of repertoires with anomalous nucleotide sharing. TCRdb took this table from immuneACCESS and kept in-frame rearrangements with V and J called. Such tables lack part of the clones; where checked against another copy, unresolved V genes explain under half of the gap, and the rest is unexplained. The DNA was the basis for D and trimming; V, J and clone size are from that table. This sample's table carries tens of thousands of clones. The ten most abundant clones make up 4.5% to 6.5% of the sample.

CDR1 and CDR2 are drawn from the germline V gene: MNHNS, SASEGT. V and J are truncated by 4 bases and 2 bases respectively, leaving an intervening sequence of 14 bases. The CDR3 runs 15 residues from the cysteine to the phenylalanine. Only CDR3 DNA is held: 45 bases, read in frame from base 1. In total, approximately 690 healthy bone marrow donors made up the cohort. Cohort members were all nominally healthy when sampled, although unrecorded immune exposures were likely present. The donor tested CMV seropositive and was one of the 289 seropositive cohort members. Each donor provided a peripheral blood sample, and peripheral blood mononuclear cells were used for TCR beta sequencing. Genomic DNA extraction from the blood cell samples was performed with the Qiagen DNeasy Blood Extraction Kit. Study-level results and caveats: In vitro tests confirmed that three of the cytomegalovirus-associated TCR beta chains recognize cytomegalovirus antigens. Roughly uniform sequencing depth across donors was assumed in presence/absence analyses, although this assumption may not hold. In a later analysis, over 15,000 TCR beta sequences were associated with specific HLA alleles at a false discovery rate of 0.05. Linkage disequilibrium might explain the correlated functional status among segregating V segments, but an unknown experimental factor could not be excluded. The study gave a list of around 170 TCR beta chains associated with cytomegalovirus. Because counts were too low, seventeen rarely observed V segments, including chromosome 9 orphons, were left out of the earlier analysis of about 500 of the donors. According to a later analysis, TCR association rates differed among HLA loci, with DRB1 alleles showing the most associated TCRs and HLA-C alleles showing the fewest. A further reported finding was that TCR beta sequences accurately predicted the HLA-A and HLA-B alleles for most subjects in the first cohort. Because some donors lacked HLA typing at each locus, the association tests relied only on the typed subset. It was suggested by the authors that the approach could potentially be generalized to other disease states and immunological phenotypes. The 87-base-pair reads could not distinguish some IMGT-functional V segments, including TRBV6-2 and TRBV6-3, so those segments were excluded. A later analysis found that HLA-associated TCR beta chains were more clonally expanded and had lower generation probabilities than equally common non-associated chains. Immune exposure information for the cohort was limited to CMV serostatus. A later analysis reported that several top co-occurrence clusters appeared linked to parvovirus B19, influenza, CMV and Epstein-Barr virus. In this cohort, only TCR beta chains were sequenced, and detectable features were limited by the absence of alpha or paired-chain data. An association between a missense DCLRE1C variant and V-gene and J-gene trimming of TCR beta chains was found in a later genetic analysis and replicated in an independent cohort. When HLA alleles, especially DR and DQ, strongly co-occurred, attributing TCR associations to individual alleles was difficult. A group of highly shared sequence variants was considered likely to be a technical artifact of the sequencing pipeline. In both the original and validation cohorts, the classifier was reported to diagnose cytomegalovirus status with high specificity and sensitivity. While some public TCRs were present in many individuals, most TCR sequences turned up only very rarely across donors. Most CMV-associated TCR beta chains appeared to be HLA-restricted in a later analysis, and the HLA associations seemed to be driven largely by CMV exposure. Broadly in line with IMGT annotations, most TCR beta V segments showed up in productive rearrangements about 87% or about 30% of the time in an earlier analysis of a few hundred of the donors. According to a later genetic analysis, donors in an Asian-associated ancestry cluster had fewer N-insertions in productive TCRs than the approximately 610-donor mean.

This sequence uses TRBV6-1 and TRBJ1-1, and the D gene may be TRBD1, 6 bases matching. Sequenced material: PBMCs. The TCR sequence derives from a woman in her thirties or forties in good health and CMV-seropositive. The CDR3 loop reads CASSATGRDNTEAFF. The DNA sequence is given as TGTGCCAGCAGTGCCACAGGGAGGGACAACACTGAAGCTTTCTTT.